Each of the 6 T cell receptor beta chains below was sequenced from the same sample in a study of identifying expanded T cells in peripheral blood. The protocol was immunoSEQ multiplex PCR, while the TCRdb copy is restricted to in-frame clones and leaves out a portion. The repertoire holds over 100,000 clones, with around 88% as singletons. The sample was blood. These receptors all come from a person between 18 and 75 years old in good health.

This chain links TRBV10-3 with TRBJ1-2; 7 positions match TRBD1. With 3 bases clipped from V and 10 bases from J, the junction kept 11 bases outside the gene matches. The CDR3 is 14 residues long. CDR1 and CDR2 from the germline V gene are ENHRY and SYGVKD. CDR3 sequence: CAISDHGQEGTYTF. The CDR3 DNA is TGTGCCATCAGTGACCACGGACAGGAGGGGACCTACACCTTC.

V gene TRBV5-1 combines with J gene TRBJ2-3; 8 bases map to TRBD1. V lost 4 bases to trimming and J lost 3 bases; unmatched junction nucleotides: 7. The CDR3 length is 15 residues. From germline, CDR1 is SGHRS and CDR2 YFSETQ. This CDR3 reads CASSARDRRTDTQYF. CDR3 nucleotide sequence: TGCGCCAGCAGCGCCCGGGACAGGCGAACAGATACGCAGTATTTT.

The chain recombines TRBV9 with TRBJ1-2, with a possible D match to TRBD1 (6 bases). Germline V lookup: CDR1 SGDLS, CDR2 YYNGEE. The CDR3 has 14 amino acids. V was clipped by 1 base and J by 7 bases, with 14 bases between them. CDR3 nucleotide sequence: TGTGCCAGCAGCGTACCAGGGGCAATTAGTGGCTACACCTTC. As protein: CASSVPGAISGYTF.

V gene TRBV2 combines with J gene TRBJ2-3; D is unresolved. Germline CDR1 reads SNHLY; CDR2 reads FYNNEI. The CDR3 sequence is 12 residues long. The V and J ends lost 5 bases and 6 bases respectively, with 9 bases between them. As DNA, the CDR3 is TGTGCCAGCAGTACCCTCCGTGATACGCAGTATTTT. Amino acids: CASSTLRDTQYF.

J is TRBJ1-5 and V is TRBV13; 8 positions agree with TRBD1. The CDR3 totals 18 residues. V dropped 2 bases and J dropped 7; count of bases not matched to a gene: 16. Germline assignment: CDR1 PRHDT and CDR2 FYEKMQ (reference sequence). Written as DNA, the CDR3 is TGTGCCAGCAGCTTAAGGGGTCCCGGGACAGGTAACTCGCAGCCCCAGCATTTT. This translates into CASSLRGPGTGNSQPQHF. The full variable domain, completed using reference TRBV13 and TRBJ1-5, is AAGVIQSPRHLIKEKRETATLKCYPIPRHDTVYWYQQGPGQDPQFLISFYEKMQSDKGSIPDRFSAQQFSDYHSELNMSSLELGDSALYFCASSLRGPGTGNSQPQHFGDGTRLSIL.

The V gene is TRBV30, the J gene TRBJ1-2; possible D gene TRBD1, 5 bases. V was clipped by 1 base and J by 8 bases, with 11 bases between them. The CDR3 loop spans 12 amino acids. Germline assignment: CDR1 GTSNPN and CDR2 SVGIG (reference sequence). The DNA for the CDR3 is TGTGCCTGGAGTGGAGGGACGGGCGGCTACACCTTC. It encodes CAWSGGTGGYTF.